One and the same sample provided the 10 T cell receptor beta chains below, sequenced in a study of cytomegalovirus exposure and HLA in healthy donors. The primer mix had 60 Vbeta and 13 Jbeta primers. Clones were read by immunoSEQ multiplex PCR, and TCRdb kept only the in-frame ones, dropping some. The sample lists approximately 150,000 clones, 75% to 85% seen once, with approximately 5% in the top ten. The sample comprised PBMCs. The receptors shown here come from a woman under 30 in good health and CMV-seropositive.

The chain recombines TRBV5-4 with TRBJ2-5; D might be TRBD2 (6 bases). Germline V gene lookup returns CDR1 SGHNT and CDR2 YYREEE (reference sequence). The CDR3 contains 15 residues. V was cut by 0 bases and J by 4 bases, with 13 bases left in between. Here the CDR3 DNA reads TGTGCCAGCAGCTTGGGGGGGGAACCCGGAGAGACCCAGTACTTC. Its translation: CASSLGGEPGETQYF.

J is TRBJ1-1 and V is TRBV9, with a tentative D call TRBD1 (5 bases). Per the germline V gene, CDR1 is SGDLS and CDR2 is YYNGEE. The CDR3 is made up of 15 amino acids. V was trimmed by 4 bases and J by 1 base, leaving 14 bases between them. CDR3 nucleotide sequence: TGTGCCAGCAGCCCCCAGGCGGGGGGGAACACTGAAGCTTTCTTT. Translating it yields CASSPQAGGNTEAFF.

The chain uses TRBV7-3 and TRBJ1-5; 7 bases line up with TRBD1. CDR1 and CDR2 (germline): SGHTA, FQGTGA. CDR3 size: 15 residues. V trimming: 5 bases; J trimming: 4 bases; junction bases outside the gene matches: 8. Here the CDR3 DNA reads TGTGCCAGCAGCCCCCAGGGACAGCGAAATCAGCCCCAGCATTTT. Translated: CASSPQGQRNQPQHF.

The genes are TRBV4-1 and TRBJ2-7; 7 bases align to TRBD1. Trimming cost V 4 bases and J 2 bases; bases outside gene matches: 5. CDR3 length: 14 residues. The V gene's germline CDR1 is MGHRA and CDR2 YSYEKL. The CDR3 region is CASSPGTVAYEQYF. The CDR3 DNA reads TGCGCCAGCAGCCCTGGGACAGTAGCCTACGAGCAGTACTTC.

The chain uses TRBV15 and TRBJ2-7; TRBD1 agrees at 9 bases. The junction had 1 base not matched to a gene; V was cut back by 1 base and J by 3 bases. The V gene's germline CDR1 is LNHNV and CDR2 YYDKDF (reference sequence). The CDR3 consists of 14 residues. The CDR3 nucleotides are TGTGCCACCAGCAGAGGGACAGGGGTCTACGAGCAGTACTTC. Amino acid sequence: CATSRGTGVYEQYF.

This chain connects TRBV15 to TRBJ2-5; possible D gene TRBD2, 6 bases. CDR1 and CDR2 (germline): LNHNV, YYDKDF (reference sequence). The length of the CDR3 is 16 residues. The V end was cut by 1 base, the J end by 4 bases, with 16 bases between. This CDR3 reads CATSRVRVGGGETQYF. As DNA, the CDR3 is TGTGCCACCAGCAGAGTACGGGTCGGGGGAGGAGAGACCCAGTACTTC.

V usage is TRBV5-4 and J usage is TRBJ2-5, with 10 bases identical to TRBD2. V lost 4 bases, J lost 2 bases, and 5 bases stayed unmatched. Germline V gene lookup returns CDR1 SGHNT and CDR2 YYREEE (reference sequence). CDR3 length equals 15 residues. This CDR3 reads CASSRKLAGQETQYF. As DNA, the CDR3 is TGTGCCAGCAGCCGAAAACTAGCGGGACAAGAGACCCAGTACTTC.

The chain couples TRBV28 to TRBJ1-3; 8 positions match TRBD1. This CDR3 is 15 amino acids long. From germline, CDR1 is MDHEN and CDR2 SYDVKM. V was clipped by 6 bases and J by 3 bases; unmatched bases: 7. The CDR3 reads CASSLTGVHGNTIYF. The CDR3 DNA follows: TGTGCCAGCAGCCTGACAGGGGTCCATGGAAACACCATATATTTT.

The CDR3 DNA reads TGTGCCAGCCTTAAGGAGTACGCGGGCGAAAAACTGTTTTTT. This codes for CASLKEYAGEKLFF. This chain connects TRBV2 to TRBJ1-4, with D unclear. Germline lookup yields CDR1 SNHLY and CDR2 FYNNEI. This CDR3 spans 14 amino acids. Trimming pared 8 bases from V and 8 bases from J, leaving 18 bases between.

The chain links TRBV11-2 to TRBJ1-1; D not resolved. The CDR3 has 16 amino acids. The germline V gene encodes CDR1 SGHAT and CDR2 FQNNGV. Trimming left V 6 bases short and J 0 bases short, with 17 bases between. CDR3 protein: CASRPPLGVLNTEAFF. In DNA form, the CDR3 reads TGTGCCAGCAGGCCCCCCCTGGGCGTCTTGAACACTGAAGCTTTCTTT.